These T cell receptor beta chains were read from a single sample in a study of blood T cell repertoires in COVID-19. Method: immunoSEQ multiplex PCR; TCRdb's copy keeps in-frame clones and lacks some. The table records 80,000 to 100,000 clones, 87% of them present only once. Specimen: peripheral blood. The receptor source for this set is a woman in her fifties or sixties with active or convalescent COVID-19. CDR3s include the opening cysteine and the closing phenylalanine or tryptophan. Fields, in order: V gene, J gene, CDR3 length, clone size, D gene, CDR3 protein, CDR3 DNA. A D gene is named only where the DNA matches it firmly. Size tells how often a clone was seen (once, few, many) or the class of an expanded clone, and some rows leave it out.

V gene: TRBV30
J gene: TRBJ2-5
CDR3 length: 12
clone size: NA
D gene: TRBD1
CDR3 protein: CAAKRGPETQYF
CDR3 DNA: TGTGCTGCGAAAAGGGGGCCAGAGACCCAGTACTTC

V gene: TRBV7-9
J gene: TRBJ1-1
CDR3 length: 12
clone size: NA
D gene: NA
CDR3 protein: CASSPVSPAAFF
CDR3 DNA: TGTGCCAGCAGCCCCGTGAGCCCTGCAGCTTTCTTT

V gene: TRBV18
J gene: TRBJ1-3
CDR3 length: 14
clone size: NA
D gene: NA
CDR3 protein: CASSPPRGSGTIYF
CDR3 DNA: TGTGCCAGCTCACCACCGCGGGGGTCGGGCACCATATATTTT

V gene: TRBV19
J gene: TRBJ1-1
CDR3 length: 14
clone size: once
D gene: NA
CDR3 protein: CASTDTGLGTEAFF
CDR3 DNA: TGTGCCAGTACCGATACAGGGTTGGGGACTGAAGCTTTCTTT

V gene: TRBV9
J gene: TRBJ2-3
CDR3 length: 14
clone size: NA
D gene: NA
CDR3 protein: CASSVGGRTDTQYF
CDR3 DNA: TGTGCCAGCAGCGTTGGCGGGCGCACAGATACGCAGTATTTT

V gene: TRBV4-2
J gene: TRBJ2-3
CDR3 length: 20
clone size: once
D gene: TRBD2
CDR3 protein: CASSQDPGSSGGAIFDTQYF
CDR3 DNA: TGTGCCAGCAGCCAAGATCCGGGGAGTAGCGGGGGGGCCATATTTGATACGCAGTATTTT

V gene: TRBV4-3
J gene: TRBJ2-1
CDR3 length: 16
clone size: NA
D gene: NA
CDR3 protein: CASSQDRGIQYNEQFF
CDR3 DNA: TGCGCCAGCAGCCAAGACCGCGGGATACAATACAATGAGCAGTTCTTC

V gene: TRBV4-1
J gene: TRBJ2-2
CDR3 length: 15
clone size: NA
D gene: NA
CDR3 protein: CASSPLLRNTGELFF
CDR3 DNA: TGCGCCAGCAGCCCCCTATTACGAAACACCGGGGAGCTGTTTTTT

V gene: TRBV7-2
J gene: TRBJ1-5
CDR3 length: 14
clone size: few
D gene: NA
CDR3 protein: CASSSYRGNQPQHF
CDR3 DNA: TGTGCCAGCAGTTCATACAGGGGCAATCAGCCCCAGCATTTT

V gene: TRBV9
J gene: TRBJ2-7
CDR3 length: 16
clone size: NA
D gene: NA
CDR3 protein: CASSGEGAGDPYEQYF
CDR3 DNA: TGTGCCAGCAGCGGTGAAGGAGCAGGGGACCCCTACGAGCAGTACTTC

V gene: TRBV5-8
J gene: TRBJ2-2
CDR3 length: 16
clone size: NA
D gene: NA
CDR3 protein: CASSSRDWTNTGELFF
CDR3 DNA: TGTGCCAGCAGCTCCCGGGACTGGACGAACACCGGGGAGCTGTTTTTT

V gene: TRBV7-2
J gene: TRBJ1-5
CDR3 length: 13
clone size: NA
D gene: NA
CDR3 protein: CASSLVFDQPQHF
CDR3 DNA: TGTGCCAGCAGCTTAGTATTCGATCAGCCCCAGCATTTT

V gene: TRBV19
J gene: TRBJ1-5
CDR3 length: 14
clone size: once
D gene: NA
CDR3 protein: CASSPSKARGPQHF
CDR3 DNA: TGTGCCAGTAGCCCCTCGAAGGCCCGGGGGCCCCAGCATTTT

V gene: TRBV7-9
J gene: TRBJ1-1
CDR3 length: 13
clone size: NA
D gene: NA
CDR3 protein: CASSWEGGGQAFF
CDR3 DNA: TGTGCCAGCAGCTGGGAGGGCGGAGGGCAAGCTTTCTTT

V gene: TRBV2
J gene: TRBJ1-1
CDR3 length: 14
clone size: NA
D gene: NA
CDR3 protein: CASSRSGGNTEAFF
CDR3 DNA: TGTGCCAGCAGTCGATCGGGGGGGAACACTGAAGCTTTCTTT

V gene: TRBV4-1
J gene: TRBJ2-5
CDR3 length: 14
clone size: NA
D gene: TRBD2
CDR3 protein: CASSHLAGQETQYF
CDR3 DNA: TGCGCCAGCAGCCACTTAGCGGGGCAAGAGACCCAGTACTTC

V gene: TRBV20-1
J gene: TRBJ2-5
CDR3 length: 13
clone size: NA
D gene: TRBD2
CDR3 protein: CSASPGLAGGPYF
CDR3 DNA: TGCAGTGCTAGTCCGGGACTAGCGGGGGGCCCGTACTTC

V gene: TRBV3-1/TRBV3-2
J gene: TRBJ1-1
CDR3 length: 13
clone size: once
D gene: NA
CDR3 protein: CASSQGGRPEAFF
CDR3 DNA: TGTGCCAGCAGCCAAGGGGGGCGACCTGAAGCTTTCTTT

V gene: TRBV7-2
J gene: TRBJ2-1
CDR3 length: 16
clone size: NA
D gene: NA
CDR3 protein: CASSVEEDPRYNEQFF
CDR3 DNA: TGTGCCAGCAGCGTCGAGGAAGATCCACGCTACAATGAGCAGTTCTTC

V gene: TRBV7-3
J gene: TRBJ1-3
CDR3 length: 15
clone size: NA
D gene: TRBD1
CDR3 protein: CASSSTGDTGNTIYF
CDR3 DNA: TGTGCCAGCAGTTCAACAGGGGATACTGGAAACACCATATATTTT

V gene: TRBV6-6
J gene: TRBJ2-1
CDR3 length: 16
clone size: NA
D gene: TRBD1
CDR3 protein: CASSRDRGQESAEQFF
CDR3 DNA: TGTGCCAGCAGTCGAGACCGGGGACAGGAGTCGGCTGAGCAGTTCTTC

V gene: TRBV6-1
J gene: TRBJ1-3
CDR3 length: 15
clone size: NA
D gene: NA
CDR3 protein: CASSELGASGNTIYF
CDR3 DNA: TGTGCCAGCAGTGAATTGGGGGCCTCTGGAAACACCATATATTTT

V gene: TRBV27
J gene: TRBJ1-1
CDR3 length: 14
clone size: NA
D gene: NA
CDR3 protein: CASSLVQGRGEAFF
CDR3 DNA: TGTGCCAGCAGTTTAGTACAGGGTAGAGGGGAAGCTTTCTTT

V gene: TRBV27
J gene: TRBJ1-2
CDR3 length: 14
clone size: NA
D gene: NA
CDR3 protein: CASSLFRGGHGYTF
CDR3 DNA: TGTGCCAGCAGTTTATTTAGAGGGGGTCATGGCTACACCTTC

V gene: TRBV30
J gene: TRBJ2-2
CDR3 length: 15
clone size: NA
D gene: TRBD1
CDR3 protein: CAWSPGGFQPGELFF
CDR3 DNA: TGTGCCTGGAGTCCAGGGGGTTTTCAACCCGGGGAGCTGTTTTTT

V gene: TRBV11-2
J gene: TRBJ1-1
CDR3 length: 14
clone size: NA
D gene: NA
CDR3 protein: CASSLNGGSTEAFF
CDR3 DNA: TGTGCCAGCAGCCTCAACGGGGGTTCCACTGAAGCTTTCTTT

V gene: TRBV19
J gene: TRBJ2-5
CDR3 length: 16
clone size: NA
D gene: TRBD1
CDR3 protein: CASSNPGTGVEETQYF
CDR3 DNA: TGTGCCAGTAGTAACCCCGGGACAGGGGTGGAAGAGACCCAGTACTTC

V gene: TRBV6-5
J gene: TRBJ1-2
CDR3 length: 12
clone size: NA
D gene: NA
CDR3 protein: CAGNTGLKGYTF
CDR3 DNA: TGTGCCGGGAATACAGGTCTTAAGGGCTACACCTTC

V gene: TRBV3-1/TRBV3-2
J gene: TRBJ1-1
CDR3 length: 17
clone size: NA
D gene: TRBD1
CDR3 protein: CASSQEAQGARNTEAFF
CDR3 DNA: TGTGCCAGCAGCCAAGAAGCGCAGGGGGCGAGGAACACTGAAGCTTTCTTT